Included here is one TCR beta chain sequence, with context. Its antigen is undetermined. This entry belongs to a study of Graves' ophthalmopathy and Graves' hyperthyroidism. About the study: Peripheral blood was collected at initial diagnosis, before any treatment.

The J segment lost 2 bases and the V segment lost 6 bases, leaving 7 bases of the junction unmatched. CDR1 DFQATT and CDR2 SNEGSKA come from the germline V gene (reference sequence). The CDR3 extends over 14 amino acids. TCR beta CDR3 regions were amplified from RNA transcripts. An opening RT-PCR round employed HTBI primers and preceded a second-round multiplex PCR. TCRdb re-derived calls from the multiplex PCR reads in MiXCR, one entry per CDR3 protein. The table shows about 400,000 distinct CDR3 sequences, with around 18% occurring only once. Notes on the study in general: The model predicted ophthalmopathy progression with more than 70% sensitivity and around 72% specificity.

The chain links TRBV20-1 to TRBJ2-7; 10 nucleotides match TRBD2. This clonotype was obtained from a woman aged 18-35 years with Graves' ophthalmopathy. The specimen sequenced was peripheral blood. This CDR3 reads CSAHSGTSAYEQYF. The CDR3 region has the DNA TGCAGTGCCCACTCCGGGACTAGCGCCTACGAGCAGTACTTC.